One sample yielded the 22 T cell receptor beta chains listed below, sequenced in a study of monozygotic twins with inflammatory bowel disease. TCRdb reprocessed the 5' RACE reads, keeping one entry per CDR3 protein, no DNA. This table lists roughly 100,000 distinct CDR3 sequences. Sequenced material: blood. Every receptor here comes from a human donor with ulcerative colitis or Crohn's disease, or a healthy co-twin of an affected twin (not recorded which).

The rearrangement links TRBV28 to TRBJ1-4. Germline CDR1 reads MDHEN; CDR2 reads SYDVKM. The length of the CDR3 is 13 residues. The CDR3 is CASRSTPNEKLFF.

The chain combines TRBV11-2 with TRBJ2-1. The CDR3 has 15 amino acids. Germline values: CDR1 SGHAT, CDR2 FQNNGV. The CDR3 sequence: CASSLAVGLNNEQFF.

Here the CDR3 reads CASSLGALYSGGAREQYF. The chain links TRBV11-2 to TRBJ2-7; without DNA, the TCRdb call of TRBD2 cannot be checked. Germline values: CDR1 SGHAT, CDR2 FQNNGV. The CDR3 loop spans 18 amino acids.

The rearrangement uses TRBV2 and TRBJ2-5. The germline V gene encodes CDR1 SNHLY and CDR2 FYNNEI. CDR3 length: 15 residues. CDR3 region: CAIRDSGYPQETQYF.

The genes are TRBV20-1 and TRBJ1-3. The CDR3 spans 13 residues. From germline, CDR1 is DFQATT and CDR2 SNEGSKA (reference sequence). The CDR3 here is CSATTGSGNTIYF.

The chain uses TRBV10-2 and TRBJ1-1; TCRdb proposes TRBD1, but this gene call is untestable without DNA. The CDR3 loop spans 15 amino acids. Germline CDR1 WSHSY, CDR2 SAAADI. CDR3 sequence reads: CASSENTRQALGCFF.

CDR3 amino acids: CASSLRGSGVSGANVLTF. The gene calls are TRBV12-3 or TRBV12-4 and TRBJ2-6; TCRdb reports TRBD1, a call that lacks DNA to check it against. The CDR3 extends over 18 amino acids.

V gene TRBV24-1 combines with J gene TRBJ2-3; TCRdb's D call of TRBD1 is untestable without DNA. The CDR3 extends over 13 amino acids. Germline values: CDR1 KGHDR, CDR2 SFDVKD. The CDR3 region is CATSTTREDTQYF.

The chain is built from TRBV5-1 and TRBJ2-6; lacking DNA, the TRBD2 call made by TCRdb goes unchecked. The CDR3 contains 20 residues. Germline CDR1 and CDR2: SGHRS and YFSETQ. The CDR3: CASSLVSQGTGSSGANVLTF. The full variable domain, its missing parts supplied by reference TRBV5-1 and TRBJ2-6, is KAGVTQTPRYLIKTRGQQVTLSCSPISGHRSVSWYQQTPGQGLQFLFEYFSETQRNKGNFPGRFSGRQFSNSRSEMNVSTLELGDSALYLCASSLVSQGTGSSGANVLTFGAGSRLTVL.

The chain recombines TRBV5-1 with TRBJ2-3; TCRdb reports TRBD2, a call that lacks DNA to check it against. Looked up from germline, CDR1 is SGHRS and CDR2 is YFSETQ. The CDR3 is 16 residues long. CDR3 sequence reads: CASSSRSASLTDTQYF. Variable domain in full (rest from reference TRBV5-1 and TRBJ2-3): KAGVTQTPRYLIKTRGQQVTLSCSPISGHRSVSWYQQTPGQGLQFLFEYFSETQRNKGNFPGRFSGRQFSNSRSEMNVSTLELGDSALYLCASSSRSASLTDTQYFGPGTRLTVL.

This chain uses TRBV29-1 with TRBJ2-3; TCRdb indicates TRBD2, and absent DNA this call remains unverified. The CDR3 runs to 13 residues. Germline CDR1 SQVTM, CDR2 ANQGSEA. CDR3 protein: CSVDPSQGDTQYF.

This rearrangement joins TRBV18 to TRBJ2-7; absent DNA, TCRdb's TRBD1 call cannot be checked. Germline assignment: CDR1 KGHSH and CDR2 LQKENI. CDR3 length: 13 residues. The CDR3 region is CASSRTGSNEQYF.

J is TRBJ2-7 and V is TRBV5-1. Germline V lookup: CDR1 SGHRS, CDR2 YFSETQ. The CDR3 consists of 14 residues. The chain's CDR3 is CASSLRTDSYEQYF.

The chain couples TRBV6-2 or TRBV6-3 to TRBJ2-2. The CDR3 contains 13 residues. Per the germline V gene, CDR1 is MNHEY and CDR2 is SVGEGT. CDR3 amino acids: CASSITITGELFF.

The V and J genes are TRBV7-9 and TRBJ1-1; absent DNA, TCRdb's TRBD1 call cannot be checked. The CDR3 is 13 amino acids. Germline V CDR1 and CDR2: SEHNR, FQNEAQ (reference sequence). This CDR3 is CASNRDGNTEAFF.

V is TRBV5-1 and J is TRBJ2-4. Germline-derived CDR1 and CDR2 are SGHRS and YFSETQ. This CDR3 region has 16 residues. The CDR3 here is CASSSGLVLAKNIQYF. The full variable domain, completed using reference TRBV5-1 and TRBJ2-4, is KAGVTQTPRYLIKTRGQQVTLSCSPISGHRSVSWYQQTPGQGLQFLFEYFSETQRNKGNFPGRFSGRQFSNSRSEMNVSTLELGDSALYLCASSSGLVLAKNIQYFGAGTRLSVL.

The chain links TRBV20-1 to TRBJ2-7. This CDR3 spans 13 amino acids. The germline gives CDR1 DFQATT, CDR2 SNEGSKA (reference sequence). The CDR3 sequence is CSARYQGFYEQYF.

The chain's CDR3 is CASSRLGHSTDTQYF. V usage is TRBV5-1 and J usage is TRBJ2-3; lacking DNA, the TRBD2 call made by TCRdb goes unchecked. Per germline, CDR1 SGHRS and CDR2 YFSETQ. The CDR3 spans 15 residues.

The CDR3 region is CSAISPPDQPQHF. This rearrangement joins TRBV20-1 to TRBJ1-5. CDR3 size: 13 residues. Germline V lookup: CDR1 DFQATT, CDR2 SNEGSKA (reference sequence).

The V gene is TRBV19, the J gene TRBJ1-5; absent DNA, TCRdb's TRBD1 call cannot be checked. This CDR3 is 16 amino acids long. Germline CDR1 LNHDA, CDR2 SQIVND (reference sequence). CDR3 region: CASSTSRQGFVGPQHF.

The rearrangement joins TRBV28 to TRBJ2-1; without DNA, the TCRdb call of TRBD1 cannot be checked. The CDR3 has 13 residues. Germline V gives CDR1 MDHEN, CDR2 SYDVKM. CDR3 protein: CASSFPQRNEQFF. Combining the CDR3 with reference TRBV28 and TRBJ2-1 gives the whole variable domain DVKVTQSSRYLVKRTGEKVFLECVQDMDHENMFWYRQDPGLGLRLIYFSYDVKMKEKGDIPEGYSVSREKKERFSLILESASTNQTSMYLCASSFPQRNEQFFGPGTRLTVL.

CDR3 in amino acids: CASSLYSQKQETQYF. This rearrangement joins TRBV7-8 to TRBJ2-5; the TCRdb D gene call, TRBD2, has no DNA to confirm it. CDR1 is SGHVS and CDR2 is FQNEAQ in the germline V gene. This CDR3 is 15 amino acids long.